Below, one T cell receptor (beta chain) is given with its context. Measured with immunoSEQ multiplex PCR; TCRdb has only the in-frame clones, and not every one. Of more than 30,000 clones in the sample, approximately 90% are singletons; the top ten hold more than 0.55%. This sample is drawn from a study of T cell changes during pregnancy in multiple sclerosis. The V gene's germline CDR1 is SNHLY and CDR2 FYNNEI. CDR3 length: 16 amino acids. The V and J ends lost 3 bases and 5 bases, in that order; junction bases with no gene match: 6. The gene calls are TRBV2 and TRBJ1-6; the match to TRBD1 covers 8 bases. The source is a female donor with multiple sclerosis, enrolled in a pregnancy study. The material was CD4+ T cells from peripheral blood mononuclear cells, obtained before pregnancy. The CDR3 spells CASSEAGTGNNSPLHF. CDR3 DNA sequence: TGTGCCAGCAGTGAGGCCGGGACAGGCAATAATTCACCCCTCCACTTT.